The 20 T cell receptor beta chains listed next were all sequenced from one sample in a study of cytomegalovirus exposure and HLA in healthy donors (dated by TCRdb to about 2017). Library generation was performed with the immunoSEQ multiplex PCR assay. TCRdb limited this immuneACCESS table to in-frame rearrangements with V and J called. A share of clones is missing; checked studies link under half to unresolved V genes, and the rest is unexplained. The sample data list 120,000 to 150,000 clones, and 80% to 90% of these were observed just once. Less than 5.5% of the sample is in the top ten clones. Source material: PBMCs. These receptors all come from a man aged 18-30 years in good health and CMV-seropositive.

This chain links TRBV27 with TRBJ2-7, with a tentative D call TRBD2 (6 bases). Germline assignment: CDR1 MNHEY and CDR2 SMNVEV (reference sequence). Trimming removed 2 bases at V and 1 base at J, with 9 bases between. This CDR3 has 14 residues. CDR3 sequence: CASSLRRDSYEQYF. The CDR3 DNA follows: TGTGCCAGCAGTTTACGGCGGGATTCCTACGAGCAGTACTTC.

The genes are TRBV4-1 and TRBJ1-2, with D unresolved. This CDR3 has 15 amino acids. V was clipped by 4 bases and J by 3 bases, with 15 bases between them. Germline values: CDR1 MGHRA, CDR2 YSYEKL. This CDR3 is CASSPTGVGDYGYTF. The CDR3 DNA follows: TGCGCCAGCAGCCCCACCGGGGTGGGCGACTATGGCTACACCTTC.

The gene calls are TRBV19 and TRBJ2-7; 7 positions agree with TRBD2. Losses at the gene ends were 8 bases for V and 6 bases for J; bases not matched to a gene: 4. CDR1 and CDR2 (germline): LNHDA, SQIVND (reference sequence). The CDR3 spans 11 residues. CDR3 DNA: TGTGCCAGTGACGGCGGGGGCGAGCAGTACTTC. It is translated as CASDGGGEQYF. The variable domain in full, completed from reference TRBV19 and TRBJ2-7, reads DGGITQSPKYLFRKEGQNVTLSCEQNLNHDAMYWYRQDPGQGLRLIYYSQIVNDFQKGDIAEGYSVSREKKESFPLTVTSAQKNPTAFYLCASDGGGEQYFGPGTRLTVT.

For the CDR3, the DNA is TGTGCCAGCAAACTTGACAGGGGGGTAGGAGAGCAGTTCTTC. Translated, it gives CASKLDRGVGEQFF. The rearrangement joins TRBV2 to TRBJ2-1; TRBD1 matches 9 bases. Germline V gives CDR1 SNHLY, CDR2 FYNNEI. Trimming took 7 bases from V and 10 from J; bases not matched to a gene: 11. The CDR3 consists of 14 residues.

J is TRBJ2-7 and V is TRBV7-9; 9 bases align to TRBD1. Trimming at V came to 3 bases and at J to 5 bases, leaving 8 bases not matched to a gene. The CDR3 has 15 amino acids. Germline V gene lookup returns CDR1 SEHNR and CDR2 FQNEAQ (reference sequence). The DNA for the CDR3 is TGTGCCAGCAGCTTGACCGGGACAGGGATCAACGAGCAGTACTTC. Amino acids: CASSLTGTGINEQYF.

J is TRBJ2-2 and V is TRBV6-1, with TRBD2 matching over 11 bases. This CDR3 is 15 amino acids long. With 3 bases clipped from V and 6 bases from J, the junction kept 3 bases outside the gene matches. Germline lookup yields CDR1 MNHNS and CDR2 SASEGT. CDR3 sequence reads: CASSDLAGGPGELFF. The CDR3 DNA follows: TGTGCCAGCAGTGATTTAGCGGGGGGGCCCGGGGAGCTGTTTTTT.

This clone was seen only once. The chain has TRBV6-1 and TRBJ2-7; 12 nucleotides agree with TRBD2. The CDR3 runs to 14 residues. Germline V lookup: CDR1 MNHNS, CDR2 SASEGT. Unmatched junction bases numbered 7, after V lost 8 bases and J lost 5 bases. The CDR3 loop reads CASSRTSGINEQYF. For the CDR3, the DNA is TGTGCCAGCTCCCGGACTAGCGGGATCAACGAGCAGTACTTC.

V usage is TRBV27 and J usage is TRBJ2-1, with 14 bases that match TRBD2. J was trimmed by 1 base and V by 1 base; bases with no gene match: 6. Germline values: CDR1 MNHEY, CDR2 SMNVEV (reference sequence). CDR3 size: 19 residues. The CDR3 is CASSLFGTSGSLSYNEQFF. For the CDR3, the DNA is TGTGCCAGCAGTTTATTCGGGACTAGCGGGAGTCTTTCCTACAATGAGCAGTTCTTC.

The chain has TRBV5-5 and TRBJ1-5, with a tentative D call TRBD1 (6 bases). Germline values: CDR1 SGHKS, CDR2 YYEKEE (reference sequence). This CDR3 is 18 amino acids long. Trimming stripped 1 base from V and 0 bases from J, with 17 bases between. Here the CDR3 reads CASSLRPGPQGSNQPQHF. In DNA, the CDR3 is TGTGCCAGCAGCTTGCGGCCTGGTCCACAGGGTAGCAATCAGCCCCAGCATTTT.

This clone was seen once. The chain carries TRBV5-1 and TRBJ2-5, with a weak D call TRBD2 (7 bases). The CDR3 is made up of 13 amino acids. Germline CDR1 SGHRS, CDR2 YFSETQ. V was shortened by 4 bases and J by 5 bases, with 12 bases between the two germline ends. The CDR3 region is CASSRGGAETQYF. The DNA of the CDR3 is TGCGCCAGCAGCCGAGGGGGGGCGGAGACCCAGTACTTC.

V is TRBV7-9 and J is TRBJ1-2; D unresolved. The CDR3 has 13 residues. V lost 4 bases, J lost 7 bases, and 13 bases lay in between. The germline gives CDR1 SEHNR, CDR2 FQNEAQ (reference sequence). CDR3 nucleotides: TGTGCCAGCAGCTCCGGGTCGTCCAGTGGCTACACCTTC. This gives the protein CASSSGSSSGYTF.

This sequence joins TRBV7-8 and TRBJ1-5; D might be TRBD1 (6 bases). The germline V gene encodes CDR1 SGHVS and CDR2 FQNEAQ. This CDR3 is built from 16 residues. The V end lost 5 bases, the J end lost 0 bases, and 14 bases lay between the germline ends. Here the CDR3 reads CASSLGQPYSNQPQHF. DNA for the CDR3: TGTGCCAGCAGCCTAGGACAGCCATATAGCAATCAGCCCCAGCATTTT.

This sequence joins TRBV6-1 and TRBJ1-2; 7 positions agree with TRBD1. This CDR3 comprises 17 residues. Germline trimming cut 4 bases from V and 2 bases from J; bases unmatched to any gene: 13. Per the germline V gene, CDR1 is MNHNS and CDR2 is SASEGT. The CDR3 DNA reads TGTGCCAGCAGTGCGGACAGGCCGAAACCCCTGAACTATGGCTACACCTTC. Its translation is CASSADRPKPLNYGYTF.

This chain joins TRBV19 and TRBJ2-2; 9 bases match TRBD1. This CDR3 is 15 amino acids long. V dropped 1 base and J dropped 4; count of bases not matched to a gene: 1. Germline CDR1 is LNHDA and CDR2 is SQIVND (reference sequence). The DNA for the CDR3 is TGTGCCAGTAGTATAGGGGACAGGGTCACCGGGGAGCTGTTTTTT. Translated: CASSIGDRVTGELFF.

This clone was recorded once. The chain has TRBV4-1 and TRBJ2-1; 8 bases map to TRBD2. J was trimmed by 3 bases and V by 2 bases; bases with no gene match: 9. CDR1 and CDR2 (germline): MGHRA, YSYEKL. The CDR3 runs to 17 residues. The CDR3 protein is CASSQREELAVYNEQFF. In nucleotides, the CDR3 is TGCGCCAGCAGCCAAAGGGAAGAACTAGCGGTCTACAATGAGCAGTTCTTC.

This clone appeared a few times. The gene calls are TRBV14 and TRBJ1-1; D possibly corresponds to TRBD1 (5 bases). Trimming left V 2 bases short and J 11 bases short, with 9 bases between. The CDR3 runs to 11 residues. The germline V gene has CDR1 SGHDN and CDR2 FVKESK. The CDR3 DNA sequence: TGTGCCAGCAGCCAATGGGGGGACGCTTTCTTT. It translates to CASSQWGDAFF.

V usage is TRBV6-5 and J usage is TRBJ2-7; TRBD2 is a possible D gene (6 bases). CDR1 is MNHEY, CDR2 SVGAGI, per germline. The CDR3 runs to 14 residues. With 4 bases removed from V and 4 bases from J, the gap between germline ends came to 14 bases. CDR3: CASSFLIAGYEQYF. Here the CDR3 DNA reads TGTGCCAGCAGTTTTCTAATTGCGGGGTACGAGCAGTACTTC.

The chain couples TRBV27 to TRBJ2-7, with 8 bases matching TRBD1. The CDR3 length is 16 residues. CDR1 MNHEY and CDR2 SMNVEV come from the germline V gene (reference sequence). Unmatched junction bases numbered 7, after V lost 3 bases and J lost 0 bases. CDR3 in amino acids: CASSFSGTGFSYEQYF. In nucleotides, the CDR3 is TGTGCCAGCAGTTTCTCCGGGACAGGCTTCTCCTACGAGCAGTACTTC.

V gene TRBV6-1 combines with J gene TRBJ1-5; D remains unclear. Germline V CDR1 and CDR2: MNHNS, SASEGT. The V gene lost 8 bases and the J gene lost 4 bases, with 9 bases spanning the gap. The CDR3 totals 12 residues. The CDR3, as DNA: TGTGCCAGCGAACATTTGAATCAGCCCCAGCATTTT. It specifies CASEHLNQPQHF.

The chain uses TRBV30 and TRBJ1-1; 7 bases are a match to TRBD1. Germline values: CDR1 GTSNPN, CDR2 SVGIG (reference sequence). With V trimmed by 4 bases and J by 2 bases, 4 bases remained unmatched. The length of the CDR3 is 13 residues. This chain's CDR3 is CAWTGQLNTEAFF. CDR3 in DNA: TGTGCCTGGACGGGACAGCTAAACACTGAAGCTTTCTTT.